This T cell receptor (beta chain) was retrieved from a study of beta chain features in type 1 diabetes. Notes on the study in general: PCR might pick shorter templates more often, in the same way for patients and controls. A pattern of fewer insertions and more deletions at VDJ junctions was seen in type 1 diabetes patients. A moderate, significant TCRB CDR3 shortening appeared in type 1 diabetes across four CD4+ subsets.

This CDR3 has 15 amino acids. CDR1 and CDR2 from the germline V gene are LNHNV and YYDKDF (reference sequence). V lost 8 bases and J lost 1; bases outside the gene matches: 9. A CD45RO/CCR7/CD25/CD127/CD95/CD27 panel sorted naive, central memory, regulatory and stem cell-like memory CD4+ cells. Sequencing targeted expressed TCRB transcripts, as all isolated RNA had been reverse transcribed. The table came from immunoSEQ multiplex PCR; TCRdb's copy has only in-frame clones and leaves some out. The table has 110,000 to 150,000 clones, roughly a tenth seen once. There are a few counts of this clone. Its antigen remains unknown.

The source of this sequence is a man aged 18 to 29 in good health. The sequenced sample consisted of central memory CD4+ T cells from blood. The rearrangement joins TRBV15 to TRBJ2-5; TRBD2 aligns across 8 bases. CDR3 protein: CATCTRGGRQETQYF. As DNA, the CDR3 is TGTGCCACCTGCACCCGGGGGGGCCGCCAAGAGACCCAGTACTTC.